The T cell receptor beta chain under discussion was sequenced for a study of T cells after yellow fever vaccination. With respect to this clonotype: Its antigen is not known.

The authors made TCR cDNA by 5'RACE template switching, adding a universal primer site and UMIs. MiXCR was run by TCRdb on the 5' RACE reads, yielding one entry per CDR3 protein. The sample contains 360,000 or so distinct CDR3 sequences, around a tenth of which appear only once. Findings of the study overall: The secondary response was weaker but peaked faster, day 5 versus 15. There was a possibility that FACS-sorted repertoires contained abundant clonotypes contaminating from the bulk population. Most clones from primary vaccination resurfaced after the booster (about 95% CD4, 88% CD8).

The CDR3 is made up of 19 amino acids. CDR1 is SGHVS and CDR2 is FNYEAQ in the germline V gene. J was trimmed by 0 bases and V by 5 bases; bases with no gene match: 13. The receptor comes from a man between 18 and 29 years old who received the YFV17D yellow fever vaccine. This chain uses TRBV7-6 with TRBJ2-6; 7 nucleotides align to TRBD1. Source: PBMCs, taken on the day of the first yellow fever vaccination. This chain's CDR3 is CASSGPGTALTSGANVLTF. CDR3 sequence (DNA): TGTGCCAGCAGCGGACCCGGGACAGCTCTCACCTCTGGGGCCAACGTCCTGACTTTC.